The 31 T cell receptor beta chains presented below share a single source sample, sequenced in a study of metastatic and nonmetastatic thyroid tumors. TCRdb ran MiXCR on the PCR reads. The table shows about 82,000 clones, with roughly an eighth occurring only once. Every patient underwent thyroid surgery untreated. Specimen: tumor tissue. These receptors originate from a female donor with papillary thyroid cancer or a benign thyroid nodule (not recorded which). Some clones in this sample may be carry-over from other donors' samples.

The genes are TRBV5-1 and TRBJ2-7; TRBD2 might be the D (5 bases). V shed 4 bases and J shed 3 bases, with 8 bases lying between them. CDR1 is SGHRS, CDR2 YFSETQ, per germline. The CDR3 length is 12 residues. DNA of the CDR3: TGCGCCAGCAGCCTCCGGGGCTACGAGCAGTACTTC. Encoded protein: CASSLRGYEQYF.

For this clone: This may be a read error: a much more frequent sequence differs by one nucleotide. The chain couples TRBV11-2 to TRBJ1-1; D not certain. Trimming took 6 bases from V and 3 from J, leaving 11 bases between them. CDR3 size: 13 residues. Germline loops: CDR1 SGHAT, CDR2 FQNNGV. DNA for the CDR3: TGTGCCAGCAGACGGATGGGAGACACTGAAGCTTTCTTT. Translating it yields CASRRMGDTEAFF. Full variable domain (rest looked up from reference TRBV11-2 and TRBJ1-1): EAGVAQSPRYKIIEKRQSVAFWCNPISGHATLYWYQQILGQGPKLLIQFQNNGVVDDSQLPKDRFSAERLKGVDSTLKIQPAKLEDSAVYLCASRRMGDTEAFFGQGTRLTVV.

This clone was seen many times. The gene calls are TRBV18 and TRBJ2-1; 9 bases line up with TRBD2. The V gene's germline CDR1 is KGHSH and CDR2 LQKENI. V was clipped by 4 bases and J by 6 bases; unmatched bases: 10. The CDR3 is 16 amino acids. CDR3 amino acids: CASSRFPSGKFNEQFF. DNA for the CDR3: TGTGCCAGCTCACGCTTCCCTAGCGGGAAATTCAATGAGCAGTTCTTC.

This chain links TRBV7-2 with TRBJ1-1; TRBD1 agrees at 9 bases. The V segment lost 5 bases and the J segment 10 bases; nucleotides outside the gene matches: 5. This CDR3 comprises 12 residues. Germline CDR1 and CDR2: SGHTA and FQGNSA. CDR3 in amino acids: CASSTHRGRAFF. DNA of the CDR3: TGTGCCAGCAGCACTCACAGGGGGCGAGCTTTCTTT. Looking up the rest from reference TRBV7-2 and TRBJ1-1 gives the full variable domain: GAGVSQSPSNKVTEKGKDVELRCDPISGHTALYWYRQSLGQGLEFLIYFQGNSAPDKSGLPSDRFSAERTGGSVSTLTIQRTQQEDSAVYLCASSTHRGRAFFGQGTRLTVV.

This clone appeared many times. The V call is TRBV5-1, the J call TRBJ1-4; TRBD1 might be the D (6 bases). Trimming removed 0 bases from V and 6 bases from J, with 9 bases in between. This CDR3 is built from 14 residues. CDR1 and CDR2 (germline): SGHRS, YFSETQ. CDR3 bases: TGCGCCAGCAGCTTGGGACAGGTGGATGAAAAACTGTTTTTT. It is translated as CASSLGQVDEKLFF.

This clone came up many times. V gene TRBV12-3 or TRBV12-4 combines with J gene TRBJ2-2; D not resolved. V shed 4 bases and J shed 9 bases, with 6 bases lying between them. The CDR3 covers 11 residues. As DNA, the CDR3 is TGTGCCAGCAGTTCAAACAGGGAGCTGTTTTTT. The encoded protein is CASSSNRELFF.

This clone was observed at least ten times. This rearrangement joins TRBV7-9 to TRBJ2-5; no firm D call. The CDR3 is 15 residues long. V lost 0 bases and J lost 0, with 8 bases in between. CDR1 is SEHNR, CDR2 FQNEAQ, per germline (reference sequence). The DNA for the CDR3 is TGTGCCAGCAGCTTAGCGTGGATCCACCAAGAGACCCAGTACTTC. Its protein product is CASSLAWIHQETQYF.

This clone was seen many times. This chain connects TRBV29-1 to TRBJ1-5; D is uncertain. Looked up from germline, CDR1 is SQVTM and CDR2 is ANQGSEA. This CDR3 region has 13 residues. V was cut by 4 bases and J by 3 bases, with 10 bases left in between. In DNA form, the CDR3 reads TGCAGCGTTGGAGGGAGTCCCAATCAGCCCCAGCATTTT. It encodes CSVGGSPNQPQHF.

This clone was seen ten or more times. This sequence joins TRBV2 and TRBJ2-2; D not certain. In germline, CDR1 is SNHLY, CDR2 FYNNEI. The V end was cut by 2 bases, the J end by 6 bases, with 13 bases between. This CDR3 has 15 residues. CDR3 bases: TGTGCCAGCAGTGAACAGGTTCTAGTCCCCGGGGAGCTGTTTTTT. Its translation: CASSEQVLVPGELFF. Together with reference TRBV2 and TRBJ2-2, the CDR3 gives the full variable domain: EPEVTQTPSHQVTQMGQEVILRCVPISNHLYFYWYRQILGQKVEFLVSFYNNEISEKSEIFDDQFSVERPDGSNFTLKIRSTKLEDSAMYFCASSEQVLVPGELFFGEGSRLTVL.

Many counts were recorded for this clone. The V call is TRBV15, the J call TRBJ2-1; D is uncertain. The CDR3 is 15 amino acids. The V and J ends lost 3 bases and 4 bases respectively, with 13 bases between them. The germline CDR1 and CDR2 sequences are LNHNV and YYDKDF (reference sequence). CDR3 in DNA: TGTGCCACCAGCAGGGCCCTTCATGTTTACAATGAGCAGTTCTTC. Amino acids: CATSRALHVYNEQFF.

The table lists this clone with many counts. The sample contains more than one DNA sequence encoding this CDR3. This chain connects TRBV19 to TRBJ2-3; D gene ambiguous. Looked up from germline, CDR1 is LNHDA and CDR2 is SQIVND (reference sequence). This CDR3 spans 14 amino acids. Trimming removed 3 bases from V and 4 bases from J, with 11 bases in between. CDR3 sequence: CASSIFRVPDTQYF. The CDR3 region has the DNA TGTGCCAGTAGTATCTTCCGAGTTCCAGATACGCAGTATTTT.

This clone showed up just a few times. This sequence may be a read error, since a much larger clone differs from it by one base. This sequence joins TRBV6-4 and TRBJ1-3; 8 bases map to TRBD1. Germline-derived CDR1 and CDR2 are MRHNA and SNTAGT. The CDR3 sequence is 16 residues long. CDR3 region: CASSYSGQVPGNTIYF. The CDR3 DNA reads as TGTGCCAGCAGTTACTCGGGACAGGTCCCCGGAAACACCATATATTTT.

This clone came up many times. The rearrangement uses TRBV10-1 and TRBJ2-4, with D perhaps given as TRBD1 or TRBD2 (5 bases each). The germline gives CDR1 WNHNN, CDR2 SYGVQD (reference sequence). The CDR3 loop spans 15 amino acids. Between the trimmed V and J ends, which lost 0 bases and 1 base, there was a span of 7 bases. CDR3 coding DNA: TGCGCCAGCAGTGAGTCGGGGGTGGCCAAAAACATTCAGTACTTC. Amino acid sequence: CASSESGVAKNIQYF.

This clone was detected ten times or more. CDR3 sequence: CASSFQGGGETQYF. CDR3 nucleotide sequence: TGTGCCAGCAGCTTTCAGGGCGGGGGTGAGACCCAGTACTTC. The chain employs TRBV7-2 and TRBJ2-5; 7 bases align to TRBD2. This CDR3 has 14 amino acids. CDR1 is SGHTA and CDR2 is FQGNSA in the germline V gene. V lost 3 bases, J lost 5 bases, and 6 bases stayed unmatched.

In regard to this clone: Its ends do not fully match the called genes, so a read error is possible. This chain uses TRBV5-1 with TRBJ2-5; 8 nucleotides line up with TRBD2. The CDR3 contains 15 residues. From germline, CDR1 is SGHRS and CDR2 YFSETQ. The CDR3 is CASSLSGSRQGTQYF. The CDR3 DNA reads TGCGCCAGCAGCTTGAGCGGGAGTCGGCAAGGGACCCAGTACTTC.

Turning to this clone: Since a much larger clone is just one base distant, this may be a read error. This sequence joins TRBV6-2 or TRBV6-3 and TRBJ1-1; D is uncertain. The CDR3 is made up of 14 amino acids. Germline V gene data show CDR1 as MNHEY and CDR2 as SVGEGT. V was pared by 6 bases and J by 4 bases, with 15 bases between. The CDR3 protein is CASRWERVGTEAFF. The CDR3 bases are TGTGCCAGCAGATGGGAAAGGGTGGGCACTGAAGCTTTCTTT.

V gene TRBV5-8 combines with J gene TRBJ1-4, with D tentatively TRBD1 (5 bases). The CDR3 covers 14 residues. V lost 4 bases and J 6 bases, leaving 13 bases between the germline ends. Germline V gene sequence: CDR1 SGHTS, CDR2 YDEGEE. Here the CDR3 DNA reads TGTGCCAGCAGCCTCGGACAAGCCTATGAAAAACTGTTTTTT. Residues: CASSLGQAYEKLFF.

As for this clone: A much larger clone is a single base away; this may be a read error. This rearrangement joins TRBV19 to TRBJ2-5; 8 bases fit TRBD2. From germline, CDR1 is LNHDA and CDR2 SQIVND (reference sequence). This CDR3 comprises 16 residues. The CDR3 bases are TGTGCCAGTAGTAGGGATCTCGGGGGGGGTCAAGATACCCAGTACTTC. Amino acid sequence: CASSRDLGGGQDTQYF.

This clone was picked up many times. Other DNA sequences in this sample translate to the same CDR3. This chain uses TRBV6-1 with TRBJ2-1, with 9 bases identical to TRBD2. This CDR3 is built from 14 residues. V was pared by 6 bases and J by 3 bases, with 3 bases of the junction left unmatched. Germline CDR1 is MNHNS and CDR2 is SASEGT. CDR3 sequence: CASSRLAVYNEQFF. In DNA, the CDR3 is TGTGCCAGCAGCCGACTAGCGGTCTACAATGAGCAGTTCTTC.

This clone appeared many times. The chain uses TRBV7-8 and TRBJ2-2; no firm D call. The germline V gene encodes CDR1 SGHVS and CDR2 FQNEAQ. Trimming pared 5 bases from V and 7 bases from J, leaving 11 bases between. The CDR3 consists of 13 residues. CDR3 region: CASSPIPLGELFF. CDR3 sequence (DNA): TGTGCCAGCAGCCCGATTCCCCTCGGGGAGCTGTTTTTT.

This clone was counted a few times. A much larger clone is a single base away; this may be a read error. The J gene is TRBJ1-1, the V gene TRBV11-1, with D uncertain. CDR3 size: 15 residues. CDR1 and CDR2 from the germline V gene are SGHAT and FQDESV (reference sequence). The CDR3 DNA follows: TGTGCCAGCAGCTTAGGGGGATCCTTGAACACTGAAGCTTCCTTT. Encoded protein: CASSLGGSLNTEASF. The variable domain in full, with the rest retrieved from reference TRBV11-1 and TRBJ1-1, is EAEVAQSPRYKITEKSQAVAFWCDPISGHATLYWYRQILGQGPELLVQFQDESVVDDSQLPKDRFSAERLKGVDSTLKIQPAELGDSAMYLCASSLGGSLNTEASFGQGTRLTVV.

This clone was seen many times. The chain combines TRBV5-5 with TRBJ2-1, with D uncertain. Germline V gene lookup returns CDR1 SGHKS and CDR2 YYEKEE (reference sequence). V dropped 2 bases and J dropped 6 bases, with 15 bases sitting between them. The CDR3 covers 15 residues. CDR3 DNA: TGTGCCAGCAGCTTCAACCTCCATTACCCCAATGAGCAGTTCTTC. Translated, it gives CASSFNLHYPNEQFF.

This clone was seen repeatedly, ten times or more. The V gene is TRBV9, the J gene TRBJ2-1; TRBD2 matches 11 bases. The CDR3 sequence is 15 residues long. The germline V gene encodes CDR1 SGDLS and CDR2 YYNGEE. V was pared by 3 bases and J by 6 bases, with 5 bases of the junction left unmatched. The CDR3 protein is CASSGRGLAVNEQFF. The CDR3, as DNA: TGTGCCAGCAGCGGTCGGGGACTAGCGGTCAATGAGCAGTTCTTC. Looking up the rest from reference TRBV9 and TRBJ2-1 gives the full variable domain: DSGVTQTPKHLITATGQRVTLRCSPRSGDLSVYWYQQSLDQGLQFLIQYYNGEERAKGNILERFSAQQFPDLHSELNLSSLELGDSALYFCASSGRGLAVNEQFFGPGTRLTVL.

This clone turned up a few times. One end of the junction varies from germline; a read error may be responsible. The CDR3 sequence: CAISEAAVQPKHF. The DNA of the CDR3 is TGTGCCATCAGTGAGGCGGCGGTCCAGCCCAAGCATTTT. The chain has TRBV10-3 and TRBJ1-5; D not resolved. The CDR3 covers 13 residues. Germline V lookup: CDR1 ENHRY, CDR2 SYGVKD.

This clone was observed a few times. A much larger clone sits a single nucleotide away, making a read error possible. The chain recombines TRBV29-1 with TRBJ2-7; the D gene is possibly TRBD1 (6 bases). There are 12 residues in the CDR3. CDR1 is SQVTM, CDR2 ANQGSEA, per germline. V was pared by 5 bases and J by 3 bases, with 11 bases between. In DNA, the CDR3 is TGCAGCGTTCGCCGACAGGTCTACGAGCAGTACTTC. This sequence encodes CSVRRQVYEQYF.

This clone occurred a few times. The chain links TRBV12-3 or TRBV12-4 to TRBJ2-3; D is uncertain. This CDR3 comprises 16 residues. The V end was cut by 7 bases, the J end by 3 bases, with 20 bases between. CDR3 amino acids: CASILFWWRGTDTQYF. In nucleotides, the CDR3 is TGTGCCAGCATTCTCTTTTGGTGGAGAGGAACAGATACGCAGTATTTT.

This clone was seen many times. The CDR3 loop reads CASSFGTTGYTF. As DNA, the CDR3 is TGTGCCAGCAGCTTTGGGACAACTGGCTACACCTTC. The chain is built from TRBV11-1 and TRBJ1-2; a weak D match, TRBD1 (6 bases). The V gene lost 3 bases and the J gene lost 7 bases, with 9 bases spanning the gap. Germline V CDR1 and CDR2: SGHAT, FQDESV (reference sequence). This CDR3 region has 12 residues.

To note about this clone: A much larger clone is a single base away; this may be a read error. The J gene is TRBJ1-4, the V gene TRBV12-5, with D maybe TRBD1 (5 bases). Trimming took off 7 bases at V and 0 bases at J, with 12 bases between the two ends. The CDR3 is made up of 15 amino acids. The germline gives CDR1 LGHNT, CDR2 FRNRAP. The CDR3 sequence is CASVSRQTTNEKLFF. In nucleotides, the CDR3 is TGTGCTAGTGTTTCCCGACAGACAACTAATGAAAAACTGTTTTTT.

This clone showed up many times. This may arise from a read error, as a much more abundant clone is one base away. The genes are TRBV12-3 or TRBV12-4 and TRBJ2-7; the D is unclear. The CDR3 spans 12 residues. The CDR3 DNA reads TGTGCCAGCGGTTTTTTGGCCGACGAGCAGTACTTC. Its protein is CASGFLADEQYF.

This clone was observed at least ten times. The chain recombines TRBV5-1 with TRBJ2-5; 8 positions match TRBD2. This CDR3 spans 15 amino acids. Germline assignment: CDR1 SGHRS and CDR2 YFSETQ. V shed 5 bases and J 5 bases; nucleotides not matched to a gene: 11. CDR3 region: CASRPVSGKGETQYF. The CDR3 DNA is TGCGCCAGCAGACCTGTTAGCGGGAAAGGGGAGACCCAGTACTTC.

Many counts were recorded for this clone. The chain carries TRBV12-5 and TRBJ2-5, with D uncertain. Germline values: CDR1 LGHNT, CDR2 FRNRAP. The length of the CDR3 is 14 residues. The germline V and J ends were trimmed by 5 bases and 1 base, with 11 bases remaining between them. The CDR3 region has the DNA TGTGCTAGTGGTCCCGGAAACCTCCAAGAGACCCAGTACTTC. This gives the protein CASGPGNLQETQYF.